This T cell receptor (beta chain) is from a study of cytomegalovirus exposure and HLA in healthy donors. Findings and limits, study-wide: It was confirmed in vitro that a few of the CMV-associated chains were specific for CMV antigens.

Worth noting for this clone: Its specificity is unknown.

The PCR employed 60 Vbeta primers together with 13 Jbeta primers. Clones were read by immunoSEQ multiplex PCR, and TCRdb kept only the in-frame ones, dropping some. The sample has around 100,000 clones, 84% seen once. Losses at the gene ends were 10 bases for V and 4 bases for J; bases not matched to a gene: 10. The CDR3 spans 13 residues. CDR1 MNHNY and CDR2 SVGAGI come from the germline V gene (reference sequence). The clonotype comes from a woman aged 18-29 years in good health and CMV-seronegative. Sequenced: PBMCs. The chain couples TRBV6-6 to TRBJ2-7, with 7 bases aligning to TRBD1. DNA of the CDR3: TGTGCCATCTCCCGGGACAGACTTTACGAGCAGTACTTC. Amino acids: CAISRDRLYEQYF.